The entry that follows covers one T cell receptor (beta chain) sequence. The germline V gene encodes CDR1 SGHVS and CDR2 FNYEAQ. The length of the CDR3 is 16 residues. V was cut by 7 bases and J by 0 bases, with 18 bases left in between. The treatment denotes: around 19 received Ad26.COV2.S at low or high dose, single or two shots; about 5 received placebo; per-sample allocation not given. It was on day 63 after the first vaccine or placebo injection that samples were taken. A Boston adult aged 18-55 years was the donor. This vaccine is an Ad26 vector that expresses the Wuhan-strain SARS-CoV-2 spike. The protocol was immunoSEQ multiplex PCR, while the TCRdb copy is restricted to in-frame clones and leaves out a portion. Of about 440,000 clones listed, approximately 90% are singletons. This record comes from a study of Ad26.COV2.S vaccination and SARS-CoV-2 variants. As for the study in general: Ad26.COV2.S shots went into the muscle once or twice, 56 days apart.

The source of this sequence is a person aged 18-65 years who received the Ad26.COV2.S COVID-19 vaccine or a placebo. Sequences were derived from peripheral blood, sampled in a trial of Ad26.COV2.S vaccine versus placebo. The rearrangement joins TRBV7-6 to TRBJ1-1; D perhaps matches TRBD1 (5 bases). The CDR3 DNA reads as TGTGCCAGCACCTCCCTACCTGGGGGGATGAACACTGAAGCTTTCTTT. It codes for CASTSLPGGMNTEAFF.